A single sample is the source of the 27 T cell receptor beta chains below, sequenced in a study of vaccination effects on CD4 cells after COVID-19. Sequencing was performed with immunoSEQ multiplex PCR; in TCRdb, only in-frame clones are kept and a portion is missing. The sample includes 35,000 to 40,000 clones, 66% seen only once; the top ten take about 15%. These receptors' antigens are unknown. Antigen-specific CD4+ T cells expanded by the ViraFEST assay with viral peptide pools were then sequenced. Once cultured for about 9 days, the cells underwent separation to obtain CD4+ T cells. Negative nucleocapsid antibody tests before and after vaccination confirmed no previous SARS-CoV-2 infection. This sample comprised CD4+ T cells from PBMCs cultured with HCoV-OC43 spike peptides, obtained before COVID-19 vaccination. Subset noted: HCoV-OC43 spike overlapping peptide pool stimulation. The receptors come from a human donor who received a COVID-19 vaccine.

The J gene is TRBJ2-3, the V gene TRBV24-1; 7 bases are shared with TRBD1. V shed 4 bases, J shed 4 bases, and the junction held 10 bases outside the gene matches. The V gene's germline CDR1 is KGHDR and CDR2 SFDVKD. This CDR3 is 16 amino acids long. The CDR3 nucleotides are TGTGCCACCAGTGACCGACAGGGCGATTTTTCAGATACGCAGTATTTT. Protein product: CATSDRQGDFSDTQYF.

V and J are TRBV29-1 and TRBJ1-1, with a tentative D call TRBD1 (5 bases). This CDR3 is 13 amino acids long. Trimming left V 7 bases short and J 1 base short, with 13 bases between. Germline CDR1 SQVTM, CDR2 ANQGSEA. The CDR3 reads CSAWGGENTEAFF. As DNA, the CDR3 is TGCAGCGCCTGGGGGGGGGAGAACACTGAAGCTTTCTTT.

A note on this clone: The junction and the germline gene differ at one end; a read error may be behind it. The chain employs TRBV5-6 and TRBJ2-1, with D perhaps TRBD1 (6 bases). The CDR3 extends over 12 amino acids. CDR1 is SGHDT and CDR2 is YYEEEE in the germline V gene. CDR3 nucleotide sequence: TGTGCCAGCAGCTTGCGAACGGGACATATCGTCTTC. Its protein product is CASSLRTGHIVF.

The chain carries TRBV28 and TRBJ1-2; no reliable D call. The CDR3 runs to 12 residues. Trimming took off 3 bases at V and 0 bases at J, with 2 bases between the two ends. Germline V gene sequence: CDR1 MDHEN, CDR2 SYDVKM. DNA of the CDR3: TGTGCCAGCAGTTTGGCTAACTATGGCTACACCTTC. Translated, it gives CASSLANYGYTF.

The CDR3 spells CASSPTSGAHSYEQYF. CDR3 coding DNA: TGTGCCAGCTCACCGACTAGCGGGGCGCACTCCTACGAGCAGTACTTC. The chain uses TRBV18 and TRBJ2-7; TRBD2 aligns across 11 bases. V lost 3 bases, J lost 0 bases, and 4 bases stayed unmatched. The CDR3 has 16 amino acids. The germline CDR1 and CDR2 sequences are KGHSH and LQKENI. The full variable domain, rest sourced from reference TRBV18 and TRBJ2-7, is NAGVMQNPRHLVRRRGQEARLRCSPMKGHSHVYWYRQLPEEGLKFMVYLQKENIIDESGMPKERFSAEFPKEGPSILRIQQVVRGDSAAYFCASSPTSGAHSYEQYFGPGTRLTVT.

The chain joins TRBV5-1 to TRBJ2-2, with 12 bases aligning to TRBD2. Germline CDR1 SGHRS, CDR2 YFSETQ. The J segment lost 2 bases and the V segment lost 4 bases, leaving 9 bases of the junction unmatched. CDR3 size: 18 residues. CDR3 nucleotides: TGCGCCAGCAGCCGTGGACTAGCGGGATTGGCCAACACCGGGGAGCTGTTTTTT. Translating gives CASSRGLAGLANTGELFF.

This clone was seen only a few times. The chain has TRBV6-1 and TRBJ1-5; D remains unclear. Germline CDR1 reads MNHNS; CDR2 reads SASEGT. This CDR3 is built from 15 residues. With 2 bases removed from V and 1 base from J, the gap between germline ends came to 9 bases. The CDR3 sequence is CASSERPRSNQPQHF. The CDR3 DNA sequence: TGTGCCAGCAGTGAAAGGCCAAGAAGCAATCAGCCCCAGCATTTT.

The V gene is TRBV10-2, the J gene TRBJ2-1; 10 bases line up with TRBD2. CDR3 length: 16 residues. V lost 9 bases to trimming and J lost 9 bases; unmatched junction nucleotides: 17. Per germline, CDR1 WSHSY and CDR2 SAAADI. CDR3 in DNA: TGCGCCAGTGCTCCTTTAGCGGGAGGAGGGTTGAGTGAGCAGTTCTTC. It specifies CASAPLAGGGLSEQFF.

The V gene is TRBV6-1, the J gene TRBJ1-2; no definite D call. Germline V CDR1 and CDR2: MNHNS, SASEGT. The V and J ends lost 2 bases and 8 bases respectively, with 21 bases between them. This CDR3 is built from 16 residues. The CDR3 DNA reads TGTGCCAGCAGTGAAAGTGAGGACGGAGCTCAGTACGGCTACACCTTC. Its protein is CASSESEDGAQYGYTF.

The chain carries TRBV7-9 and TRBJ2-7, with TRBD2 as a possible D gene (6 bases). V lost 3 bases to trimming and J lost 4 bases, with 10 bases between them. Germline assignment: CDR1 SEHNR and CDR2 FQNEAQ (reference sequence). The CDR3 extends over 13 amino acids. The CDR3 DNA reads TGTGCCAGCAGCTTTGCCGGGGGATACGAGCAGTACTTC. This gives the protein CASSFAGGYEQYF.

The chain joins TRBV11-3 to TRBJ2-2; no clear D gene. There are 18 residues in the CDR3. Germline loops: CDR1 SGHNT, CDR2 YENEEA. The ends were cut back, 0 bases at V and 0 bases at J, with 14 bases in the middle. The CDR3 DNA is TGTGCCAGCAGCTTAGAAACCTACCGGGCTCCGAACACCGGGGAGCTGTTTTTT. It translates to CASSLETYRAPNTGELFF.

The table lists this clone with a count of one. The CDR3 here is CASSPGLLAGGVSETQYF. The CDR3, as DNA: TGTGCCAGCAGCCCAGGGTTATTAGCGGGGGGCGTGTCGGAGACCCAGTACTTC. V gene TRBV7-2 combines with J gene TRBJ2-5; 10 bases map to TRBD2. Germline values: CDR1 SGHTA, CDR2 FQGNSA. The CDR3 consists of 18 residues. J was trimmed by 5 bases and V by 5 bases; bases with no gene match: 17.

The chain couples TRBV19 to TRBJ2-1; tentatively, D is TRBD1 (5 bases). This CDR3 region has 17 residues. The germline gives CDR1 LNHDA, CDR2 SQIVND (reference sequence). The V end lost 6 bases, the J end lost 1 base, and 19 bases lay between the germline ends. In DNA, the CDR3 is TGTGCCAGTAGCCCCTACGACAGTCCCCGGTCCTACAATGAGCAGTTCTTC. It yields the protein CASSPYDSPRSYNEQFF.

The rearrangement uses TRBV11-1 and TRBJ2-5, with TRBD2 identical over 7 bases. This CDR3 region has 15 residues. Per the germline V gene, CDR1 is SGHAT and CDR2 is FQDESV (reference sequence). V dropped 1 base and J dropped 3; count of bases not matched to a gene: 5. The CDR3 sequence is CASSLVGLAEETQYF. The CDR3 DNA reads TGTGCCAGCAGCTTAGTCGGTCTAGCGGAAGAGACCCAGTACTTC.

J is TRBJ1-2 and V is TRBV9; D not certain. Trimming shortened V by 3 bases and J by 8 bases, and 26 bases separated the two germline ends. From germline, CDR1 is SGDLS and CDR2 YYNGEE. CDR3 length: 17 residues. CDR3 DNA: TGTGCCAGCAGCGAATTCGGAGGGCGCCACCCGACTTCCGGCTACACCTTC. It yields the protein CASSEFGGRHPTSGYTF.

This clone showed up just a few times. The chain couples TRBV15 to TRBJ2-5, with 7 nucleotides matching TRBD2. Germline V gene data show CDR1 as LNHNV and CDR2 as YYDKDF (reference sequence). J was trimmed by 4 bases and V by 5 bases; bases with no gene match: 7. CDR3 size: 14 residues. In nucleotides, the CDR3 is TGTGCCACCAGCCGCGCGGGAGTGCGAGAGACCCAGTACTTC. This codes for CATSRAGVRETQYF.

This sequence joins TRBV10-2 and TRBJ1-1; the match to TRBD1 covers 8 bases. Germline CDR1 reads WSHSY; CDR2 reads SAAADI. This CDR3 is built from 16 residues. V dropped 2 bases and J dropped 7; count of bases not matched to a gene: 12. The CDR3, as DNA: TGCGCCAGCAGTGAGACCAGGGACAGGCTAGGAGGTGAAGCTTTCTTT. It codes for CASSETRDRLGGEAFF.

This chain links TRBV15 with TRBJ1-5; no clear D gene. The germline gives CDR1 LNHNV, CDR2 YYDKDF (reference sequence). Trimming removed 0 bases from V and 1 base from J, with 7 bases in between. The CDR3 runs 15 residues. The CDR3 here is CATSRERMSNQPQHF. The CDR3 bases are TGTGCCACCAGCAGAGAACGGATGAGCAATCAGCCCCAGCATTTT.

The chain recombines TRBV19 with TRBJ2-7; D ambiguous. V lost 4 bases and J lost 1, with 8 bases in between. The CDR3 loop spans 13 amino acids. Looked up from germline, CDR1 is LNHDA and CDR2 is SQIVND (reference sequence). CDR3 coding DNA: TGTGCCAGTAGTAGAGGACCGTCCTACGAGCAGTACTTC. Translated, it gives CASSRGPSYEQYF. The full variable domain, with the rest looked up from reference TRBV19 and TRBJ2-7, is DGGITQSPKYLFRKEGQNVTLSCEQNLNHDAMYWYRQDPGQGLRLIYYSQIVNDFQKGDIAEGYSVSREKKESFPLTVTSAQKNPTAFYLCASSRGPSYEQYFGPGTRLTVT.

This sequence joins TRBV6-1 and TRBJ2-5; 7 nucleotides line up with TRBD2. J gave up 4 bases and V 3 bases, and 5 bases lay outside the gene matches. Germline V gene sequence: CDR1 MNHNS, CDR2 SASEGT. The CDR3 spans 14 residues. CDR3 DNA: TGTGCCAGCAGTGATCGGGGACTACGAGAGACCCAGTACTTC. Amino acids: CASSDRGLRETQYF.

The CDR3 DNA reads as TGTGCCAGCAGCTTGGGGCAGGGGAGCACAGATACGCAGTATTTT. Protein: CASSLGQGSTDTQYF. The chain is built from TRBV5-4 and TRBJ2-3, with D maybe TRBD1 (6 bases). Germline V CDR1 and CDR2: SGHNT, YYREEE (reference sequence). The CDR3 consists of 15 residues. Trimming left V 0 bases short and J 0 bases short, with 8 bases between. The full variable domain, in which reference TRBV5-4 and TRBJ2-3 provide the parts outside the CDR3, is ETGVTQSPTHLIKTRGQQVTLRCSSQSGHNTVSWYQQALGQGPQFIFQYYREEENGRGNFPPRFSGLQFPNYSSELNVNALELDDSALYLCASSLGQGSTDTQYFGPGTRLTVL.

V is TRBV7-9 and J is TRBJ1-4; no clear D. CDR1 and CDR2 (germline): SEHNR, FQNEAQ (reference sequence). With 0 bases removed from V and 9 bases from J, the gap between germline ends came to 14 bases. The CDR3 has 15 amino acids. The CDR3 DNA reads as TGTGCCAGCAGCTTAGCCAAGCTGGGATTGAAAAAACTGTTTTTT. This sequence encodes CASSLAKLGLKKLFF.

The chain carries TRBV11-3 and TRBJ2-2; 11 nucleotides align to TRBD2. Trimming cost V 5 bases and J 6 bases; bases outside gene matches: 8. Germline V gene sequence: CDR1 SGHNT, CDR2 YENEEA. This CDR3 comprises 16 residues. The DNA for the CDR3 is TGTGCCAGCAGCCATTTTAGCGGGGGGGCCGCCGGGGAGCTGTTTTTT. Its translation is CASSHFSGGAAGELFF. The complete variable domain, with remaining parts taken from reference TRBV11-3 and TRBJ2-2, reads EAGVVQSPRYKIIEKKQPVAFWCNPISGHNTLYWYLQNLGQGPELLIRYENEEAVDDSQLPKDRFSAERLKGVDSTLKIQPAELGDSAVYLCASSHFSGGAAGELFFGEGSRLTVL.

The count of this clone is one. This rearrangement joins TRBV6-4 to TRBJ2-4; D is unclear. The germline V gene encodes CDR1 MRHNA and CDR2 SNTAGT. Trimming took 6 bases from V and 0 from J, leaving 12 bases between them. The CDR3 has 15 amino acids. The DNA for the CDR3 is TGTGCCAGCAGGGCTCCCACCTTAGCCAAAAACATTCAGTACTTC. It is translated as CASRAPTLAKNIQYF.

This clone appeared a few times. The chain links TRBV21-1 to TRBJ1-2. TRBV21-1 is termed a pseudogene. The CDR3 is 12 amino acids. Here the CDR3 reads CASSKFGDSYTF. CDR3 sequence (DNA): TGTGCCAGCAGCAAGTTCGGTGATAGCTACACCTTC.

The V gene is TRBV10-3, the J gene TRBJ1-1; D remains ambiguous. CDR1 and CDR2 (germline): ENHRY, SYGVKD. The CDR3 runs to 14 residues. V dropped 11 bases and J dropped 5 bases, with 21 bases sitting between them. CDR3 sequence: CAAQAGFGFTEAFF. CDR3 in DNA: TGTGCCGCCCAAGCGGGGTTCGGCTTTACTGAAGCTTTCTTT.

The chain couples TRBV5-1 to TRBJ1-2, with D uncertain. V was shortened by 0 bases and J by 7 bases, with 13 bases between the two germline ends. Germline CDR1 and CDR2: SGHRS and YFSETQ. The CDR3 covers 14 residues. In nucleotides, the CDR3 is TGCGCCAGCAGCTTGGAGGGCGATGTGAGTGGCTACACCTTC. This encodes CASSLEGDVSGYTF.